This TCR beta chain was retrieved from a study of T cell responses to AZD1222 COVID-19 vaccine. About this clone: The antigen remains unidentified.

Study outcomes and limitations: Vaccination with two AZD1222 doses was followed by a rise in Spike-specific TCR breadth and depth.

Data came from immunoSEQ multiplex PCR; TCRdb stores just in-frame clones and leaves some out. The sample includes 130,000 or so clones, approximately 90% of them seen just once. The clonotype originates from an adult in good health. Material: peripheral blood, obtained on day 0 of MenACWY control vaccination.

CDR3 nucleotides: TGTGCCAGTAGTATTTACGGTACTCCTGAAGCTTTCTTT. Amino acids: CASSIYGTPEAFF. This rearrangement joins TRBV19 to TRBJ1-1; no firm D call. The CDR3 is 13 amino acids. Trimming took 3 bases from V and 6 from J, leaving 11 bases between them. Germline V lookup: CDR1 LNHDA, CDR2 SQIVND (reference sequence).